This T cell receptor (beta chain) was retrieved from a study of cytomegalovirus exposure and HLA in healthy donors. Germline lookup yields CDR1 LNHDA and CDR2 SQIVND (reference sequence). Losses at the gene ends were 4 bases for V and 0 bases for J; bases not matched to a gene: 3. The CDR3 has 16 residues. This clone was detected only once. The PCR used 60 Vbeta and 13 Jbeta primers. Clones were sequenced by immunoSEQ multiplex PCR, and TCRdb holds only the in-frame ones, with some missing. Seen here are under 250,000 clones, around 85% observed once, and the top ten hold 1.5% to 2%. The TCR originated in a man aged 50-59 years in good health and CMV-seronegative. The sequencing input was PBMCs. The chain links TRBV19 to TRBJ2-2; TRBD2 matches 9 bases. The CDR3 loop reads CASSNLAGSNTGELFF. CDR3 nucleotides: TGTGCCAGTAGTAATCTAGCGGGATCGAACACCGGGGAGCTGTTTTTT.